These T cell receptor beta chains were read from a single sample in a study of T cells in Graves' hyperthyroidism and ophthalmopathy. Using its own MiXCR run on the multiplex PCR reads, TCRdb lists one record per CDR3 protein. The sample gives roughly 200,000 distinct CDR3 sequences, roughly a sixth of which show up once; about 50% is in the top ten. Sequenced material: blood. These receptors all stem from a woman in her forties or fifties with Graves' hyperthyroidism. CDR3s include the opening cysteine and the closing phenylalanine or tryptophan. A D gene is named only where the DNA matches it firmly. Size tells how often a clone was seen (once, few, many) or the class of an expanded clone, and some rows leave it out.

D gene: -
V gene: TRBV5-6
J gene: TRBJ2-7
clone size: -
CDR3 length: 14
CDR3 DNA: TGTGCCAGCAGCTTGGTTGGACAAGGCGACGAGCAGTACTTC
CDR3 protein: CASSLVGQGDEQYF

D gene: TRBD2
V gene: TRBV11-2
J gene: TRBJ2-1
clone size: many
CDR3 length: 15
CDR3 DNA: TGTGCCAGCAGCCCGGGACTAGTCAAGTACAATGAGCAGTTCTTC
CDR3 protein: CASSPGLVKYNEQFF

D gene: TRBD1
V gene: TRBV11-2
J gene: TRBJ1-4
clone size: many
CDR3 length: 15
CDR3 DNA: TGTGCCAGCAGCCCCTGGGACAGCCTTAATGAAAAACTGTTTTTT
CDR3 protein: CASSPWDSLNEKLFF

D gene: TRBD2
V gene: TRBV7-2
J gene: TRBJ2-7
clone size: -
CDR3 length: 16
CDR3 DNA: TGTGCCAGCAGCTCCCCCAGGACTAGCGGGAGCTACGAGCAGTACTTC
CDR3 protein: CASSSPRTSGSYEQYF

D gene: -
V gene: TRBV5-1
J gene: TRBJ1-5
clone size: few
CDR3 length: 13
CDR3 DNA: TGCGCCAGCGCTAAGGACAGCAATCAGCCCCAGCATTTT
CDR3 protein: CASAKDSNQPQHF

D gene: TRBD1
V gene: TRBV15
J gene: TRBJ1-2
clone size: many
CDR3 length: 13
CDR3 DNA: TGTGCCACCAGTAAAGACAGGGGAGATGGCTACACCTTC
CDR3 protein: CATSKDRGDGYTF

D gene: -
V gene: TRBV5-1
J gene: TRBJ2-5
clone size: few
CDR3 length: 16
CDR3 DNA: TGCGCCAGCAGCGAACTCCTAGGGGGGGGAGGAGAGACCCAGTACTTC
CDR3 protein: CASSELLGGGGETQYF

D gene: -
V gene: TRBV6-1
J gene: TRBJ1-5
clone size: many
CDR3 length: 13
CDR3 DNA: TGTGCCAGCACGGGGGTAGTCAATCAGCCCCAGCATTTT
CDR3 protein: CASTGVVNQPQHF

D gene: TRBD2
V gene: TRBV11-2
J gene: TRBJ2-7
clone size: many
CDR3 length: 17
CDR3 DNA: TGTGCCAGCAGCTTAGATCTGGGGCTAGCGGACTACTACGAGCAGTACTTC
CDR3 protein: CASSLDLGLADYYEQYF

D gene: -
V gene: TRBV5-1
J gene: TRBJ1-2
clone size: many
CDR3 length: 12
CDR3 DNA: TGCGCCAGCAGCCCTGGACATGCTGGCTACACCTTC
CDR3 protein: CASSPGHAGYTF

D gene: -
V gene: TRBV5-4
J gene: TRBJ2-2
clone size: -
CDR3 length: 16
CDR3 DNA: TGTGCCAGCAGCTTCCTGGGCAGGCGAGTCACCGGGGAGCTGTTTTTT
CDR3 protein: CASSFLGRRVTGELFF

D gene: -
V gene: TRBV28
J gene: TRBJ2-7
clone size: many
CDR3 length: 12
CDR3 DNA: TGTGCCAGCAGTTTGGGGCTGGTCGAGCAGTACTTC
CDR3 protein: CASSLGLVEQYF

D gene: TRBD2
V gene: TRBV4-2
J gene: TRBJ2-1
clone size: many
CDR3 length: 16
CDR3 DNA: TGTGCCAGCAGCCAATTCCGGACTAGAGACTACAATGAGCAGTTCTTC
CDR3 protein: CASSQFRTRDYNEQFF

D gene: TRBD2
V gene: TRBV3-1
J gene: TRBJ2-3
clone size: -
CDR3 length: 16
CDR3 DNA: TGTGCCAGCAGCCCGATAGCGGGAGATGAGCCCGATACGCAGTATTTT
CDR3 protein: CASSPIAGDEPDTQYF

D gene: -
V gene: TRBV18
J gene: TRBJ2-1
clone size: many
CDR3 length: 15
CDR3 DNA: TGTGCCAGCTCACCTGGGGTGTCGAAAGTTAATGAGCAGTTCTTC
CDR3 protein: CASSPGVSKVNEQFF

D gene: -
V gene: TRBV28
J gene: TRBJ1-2
clone size: many
CDR3 length: 13
CDR3 DNA: TGTGCCAGCAGCCAATCGGACATCTATGGCTACACCTTC
CDR3 protein: CASSQSDIYGYTF

D gene: TRBD2
V gene: TRBV7-9
J gene: TRBJ2-7
clone size: many
CDR3 length: 14
CDR3 DNA: TGTGCCAGCAGCTTAGGGCGGGAGTGGAACGAGCAGTACTTC
CDR3 protein: CASSLGREWNEQYF

D gene: -
V gene: TRBV19
J gene: TRBJ2-3
clone size: -
CDR3 length: 14
CDR3 DNA: TGTGCCAGTAGTGTCTCACGGCACACAGATACGCAGTATTTT
CDR3 protein: CASSVSRHTDTQYF

D gene: -
V gene: TRBV7-3
J gene: TRBJ2-2
clone size: -
CDR3 length: 16
CDR3 DNA: TGTGCCAGCAGCTTAACGTACCCGCAGGACACCGGGGAGCTGTTTTTT
CDR3 protein: CASSLTYPQDTGELFF

D gene: -
V gene: TRBV12-5
J gene: TRBJ2-6
clone size: few
CDR3 length: 12
CDR3 DNA: TGTGCTAGTGGTTTTGGGGCCAACGTCCTGACTTTC
CDR3 protein: CASGFGANVLTF

D gene: -
V gene: TRBV6-1
J gene: TRBJ2-1
clone size: once
CDR3 length: 11
CDR3 DNA: TGTGCCAGCGCCCACTACAATGAGCAGTTCTTC
CDR3 protein: CASAHYNEQFF

D gene: TRBD1
V gene: TRBV5-1
J gene: TRBJ2-3
clone size: many
CDR3 length: 14
CDR3 DNA: TGCGCCAGCAGCATAGGACAGGGAACAGATACGCAGTATTTT
CDR3 protein: CASSIGQGTDTQYF

D gene: TRBD2
V gene: TRBV20-1
J gene: TRBJ2-1
clone size: few
CDR3 length: 14
CDR3 DNA: TGCAGTGCTAGTCCCCTAGCGGGAGTTAATGAGCAGTTCTTC
CDR3 protein: CSASPLAGVNEQFF

D gene: -
V gene: TRBV27
J gene: TRBJ1-6
clone size: few
CDR3 length: 12
CDR3 DNA: TGTGCCAGCAGAAAAGAGCGTTCACCCCTCCACTTT
CDR3 protein: CASRKERSPLHF

D gene: -
V gene: TRBV7-3
J gene: TRBJ2-5
clone size: many
CDR3 length: 13
CDR3 DNA: TGTGCCAGCAGCGGTCAGGGAGGAGAGACCCAGTACTTC
CDR3 protein: CASSGQGGETQYF

D gene: TRBD2
V gene: TRBV12-3/TRBV12-4
J gene: TRBJ2-1
clone size: -
CDR3 length: 15
CDR3 DNA: TGTGCCAGCAGTTCCACAGCGGGGTACTACAATGAGCAGTTCTTC
CDR3 protein: CASSSTAGYYNEQFF

D gene: -
V gene: TRBV18
J gene: TRBJ2-7
clone size: many
CDR3 length: 13
CDR3 DNA: TGTGCCAGCTCACCAACAGGGTCGAACGAGCAGTACTTC
CDR3 protein: CASSPTGSNEQYF

D gene: TRBD1
V gene: TRBV19
J gene: TRBJ2-1
clone size: many
CDR3 length: 13
CDR3 DNA: TGTGCCAGTAGTACTAGACAGGGTTCTGAGCAGTTCTTC
CDR3 protein: CASSTRQGSEQFF

D gene: -
V gene: TRBV27
J gene: TRBJ1-2
clone size: many
CDR3 length: 16
CDR3 DNA: TGTGCCAGCAGTCTAACCGGGACCCCTGCCAGCTATGGCTACACCTTC
CDR3 protein: CASSLTGTPASYGYTF

D gene: -
V gene: TRBV29-1
J gene: TRBJ1-3
clone size: few
CDR3 length: 15
CDR3 DNA: TGCAGCGTTGTTGTGTGGGGGGTTGCTGGAAACACCATATATTTT
CDR3 protein: CSVVVWGVAGNTIYF

D gene: -
V gene: TRBV11-3
J gene: TRBJ1-2
clone size: -
CDR3 length: 14
CDR3 DNA: TGTGCCAGCAGCCAAATAGGCAGCAACTATGGCTACACCTTC
CDR3 protein: CASSQIGSNYGYTF

D gene: -
V gene: TRBV5-1
J gene: TRBJ1-2
clone size: -
CDR3 length: 12
CDR3 DNA: TGCGCCAGCAGCCCGAACAGCCTTGGCTACACCTTC
CDR3 protein: CASSPNSLGYTF

D gene: TRBD1
V gene: TRBV18
J gene: TRBJ2-1
clone size: -
CDR3 length: 15
CDR3 DNA: TGTGCCAGCTCACCAAGCAGGGGGCCCTACAATGAGCAGTTCTTC
CDR3 protein: CASSPSRGPYNEQFF

D gene: -
V gene: TRBV15
J gene: TRBJ2-3
clone size: -
CDR3 length: 17
CDR3 DNA: TGTGTCACCGAACAGATTCCCCTGGGCTCAAGCACAGATACGCAGTATTTT
CDR3 protein: CVTEQIPLGSSTDTQYF

D gene: -
V gene: TRBV29-1
J gene: TRBJ1-1
clone size: -
CDR3 length: 14
CDR3 DNA: TGCAGCGCCGCCCCGGGGGGGGGAAGCACTGAAGCTTTCTTT
CDR3 protein: CSAAPGGGSTEAFF

D gene: -
V gene: TRBV20-1
J gene: TRBJ2-5
clone size: few
CDR3 length: 15
CDR3 DNA: TGCAGTGCTAGAGATCCTGGTGGGAGTGTGGAGACCCAGTACTTC
CDR3 protein: CSARDPGGSVETQYF

D gene: -
V gene: TRBV11-2
J gene: TRBJ1-6
clone size: many
CDR3 length: 19
CDR3 DNA: TGTGCCAGCAGCTTATGGGGAACCGGGATGGACCCGAGTAATTCACCCCTCCACTTT
CDR3 protein: CASSLWGTGMDPSNSPLHF

D gene: -
V gene: TRBV12-3/TRBV12-4
J gene: TRBJ2-2
clone size: few
CDR3 length: 12
CDR3 DNA: TGTGCCAGCGGGCGTGGCACCGGGGAGCTGTTTTTT
CDR3 protein: CASGRGTGELFF

D gene: TRBD2
V gene: TRBV20-1
J gene: TRBJ2-1
clone size: -
CDR3 length: 13
CDR3 DNA: TGCAGTGCTACCGGGACTAGCATCTATGAGCAGTTCTTC
CDR3 protein: CSATGTSIYEQFF

D gene: -
V gene: TRBV10-2
J gene: TRBJ2-1
clone size: -
CDR3 length: 14
CDR3 DNA: TGCGCCACCTACTATCTCGGGGGCTACAATGAGCAGTTCTTC
CDR3 protein: CATYYLGGYNEQFF

D gene: -
V gene: TRBV5-5
J gene: TRBJ1-1
clone size: few
CDR3 length: 12
CDR3 DNA: TGTGCCAGCAGCTCTTCCGGGCTTGAAGCTTTCTTT
CDR3 protein: CASSSSGLEAFF

D gene: TRBD2
V gene: TRBV27
J gene: TRBJ2-3
clone size: many
CDR3 length: 15
CDR3 DNA: TGTGCCAGCAGTTTAGTAGCGGGAGAGGAGGATACGCAGTATTTT
CDR3 protein: CASSLVAGEEDTQYF

D gene: TRBD1
V gene: TRBV19
J gene: TRBJ1-5
clone size: many
CDR3 length: 13
CDR3 DNA: TGTGCCAGTAGTGGGACAGGGAATCAGCCCCAGCATTTT
CDR3 protein: CASSGTGNQPQHF

D gene: -
V gene: TRBV19
J gene: TRBJ2-7
clone size: few
CDR3 length: 12
CDR3 DNA: TGTGCCAGTAGTCAGGGTGTACACGAGCAGTACTTC
CDR3 protein: CASSQGVHEQYF

D gene: -
V gene: TRBV10-1
J gene: TRBJ2-2
clone size: -
CDR3 length: 14
CDR3 DNA: TGCGCCAGCAGTGCTGTGTTATCGTCCGGGGAGCTGTTTTTT
CDR3 protein: CASSAVLSSGELFF

D gene: -
V gene: TRBV20-1
J gene: TRBJ2-3
clone size: many
CDR3 length: 13
CDR3 DNA: TGCAGTGCTAGGGGACCTAACACAGATACGCAGTATTTT
CDR3 protein: CSARGPNTDTQYF

D gene: TRBD1
V gene: TRBV3-1
J gene: TRBJ1-1
clone size: many
CDR3 length: 14
CDR3 DNA: TGTGCCAGCAGCCAAGAGAGGACAGGCATTGAAGCTTTCTTT
CDR3 protein: CASSQERTGIEAFF

D gene: TRBD2
V gene: TRBV15
J gene: TRBJ2-7
clone size: -
CDR3 length: 17
CDR3 DNA: TGTGCCACCAGCAGAGATATCACTAGCGGGATTGTCTACGAGCAGTACTTC
CDR3 protein: CATSRDITSGIVYEQYF

D gene: -
V gene: TRBV12-3/TRBV12-4
J gene: TRBJ2-6
clone size: many
CDR3 length: 15
CDR3 DNA: TGTGCCAGCAGCCCTACAGGGTCTGGGGCCAACGTCCTGACTTTC
CDR3 protein: CASSPTGSGANVLTF

D gene: -
V gene: TRBV20-1
J gene: TRBJ1-1
clone size: -
CDR3 length: 16
CDR3 DNA: TGCAGTGCCCAGGGAGAGGGGATGGATCGGGACACTGAAGCTTTCTTT
CDR3 protein: CSAQGEGMDRDTEAFF

D gene: -
V gene: TRBV9
J gene: TRBJ2-2
clone size: -
CDR3 length: 15
CDR3 DNA: TGTGCCAGCAGCTACCTACAGGGATCGGCCGGGGAGCTGTTTTTT
CDR3 protein: CASSYLQGSAGELFF